Below, 24 T cell receptor beta chains from the same sample are listed, as sequenced in a study of blood T cell repertoires in COVID-19 (dated by TCRdb to the early 2020s). Library preparation used the immunoSEQ multiplex PCR assay. Imported from immuneACCESS, the table was reduced by TCRdb to in-frame sequences with V and J called. These copies leave out some clones; in studies compared against another copy, an unresolved V gene accounts for under half, and the cause of the remainder is not known. The sample table shows under 120,000 clones, and around 87% are seen once. The top ten clones comprise roughly 32% of the sample. Sequencing input: peripheral blood. The receptors originated from a woman of 80 years or more with acute or convalescent COVID-19.

V gene TRBV3-1 (or the pseudogene TRBV3-2) combines with J gene TRBJ2-3, with a tentative D call TRBD2 (6 bases). Germline loops: CDR1 LGHDT, CDR2 YNNKEL (reference sequence). V was shortened by 1 base and J by 5 bases, with 16 bases between the two germline ends. The CDR3 has 16 residues. CDR3 nucleotides: TGTGCCAGCAGCCAAGGGCGGCGGGGACTGCGAGATACGCAGTATTTT. Protein: CASSQGRRGLRDTQYF.

This clone came up a few times. The rearrangement joins TRBV29-1 to TRBJ2-7; 7 bases line up with TRBD2. The CDR3 totals 13 residues. The junction had 4 bases not matched to a gene; V was cut back by 4 bases and J by 1 base. Germline-derived CDR1 and CDR2 are SQVTM and ANQGSEA. CDR3 coding DNA: TGCAGCGTTGCCGGCGGGGGATCCTACGAGCAGTACTTC. As protein: CSVAGGGSYEQYF.

The chain uses TRBV12-3 or TRBV12-4 and TRBJ1-5; D is perhaps TRBD1 (6 bases). CDR3 size: 13 residues. Trimming stripped 5 bases from V and 5 bases from J, with 10 bases between. The CDR3 DNA reads as TGTGCCAGCAGTCAGGACAGCTATCAGCCCCAGCATTTT. Translating gives CASSQDSYQPQHF.

V is TRBV6-6 and J is TRBJ2-5, with D perhaps TRBD1 (6 bases). CDR1 is MNHNY and CDR2 is SVGAGI in the germline V gene (reference sequence). The length of the CDR3 is 15 residues. V was clipped by 2 bases and J by 1 base, with 11 bases between them. The CDR3 DNA sequence: TGTGCCAGCAGTTACCTCGACAGGAGCCAAGAGACCCAGTACTTC. Amino acid sequence: CASSYLDRSQETQYF.

The chain recombines TRBV24-1 with TRBJ2-2; D may be TRBD1 (5 bases). Germline CDR1 is KGHDR and CDR2 is SFDVKD. The CDR3 is 17 residues long. V lost 5 bases, J lost 3 bases, and 18 bases lay in between. The CDR3 DNA reads TGTGCCACCAGTGGCCCCTCGGCAGGGCTCGACACCGGGGAGCTGTTTTTT. This translates into CATSGPSAGLDTGELFF.

Note on this clone: Other DNA sequences in the sample encode the same CDR3. This chain joins TRBV19 and TRBJ1-5; D unclear. The CDR3 spans 14 residues. The V end was cut by 3 bases, the J end by 0 bases, with 6 bases between. Germline values: CDR1 LNHDA, CDR2 SQIVND (reference sequence). The CDR3 loop is CASSISSSNQPQHF. The CDR3 bases are TGTGCCAGTAGTATTAGTAGTAGCAATCAGCCCCAGCATTTT.

The rearrangement uses TRBV9 and TRBJ2-7, with TRBD2 identical over 15 bases. This CDR3 is built from 15 residues. Trimming removed 3 bases from V and 6 bases from J; junction bases left unmatched: 4. In germline, CDR1 is SGDLS, CDR2 YYNGEE. The CDR3 region has the DNA TGTGCCAGCAGCGAGGGACTAGCGGGGGGCTCCGAGCAGTACTTC. Translating gives CASSEGLAGGSEQYF.

The sample holds one count of this clone. The rearrangement links TRBV18 to TRBJ2-1; TRBD1 agrees at 9 bases. This CDR3 is built from 15 residues. V was clipped by 1 base and J by 9 bases; unmatched bases: 7. The germline V gene has CDR1 KGHSH and CDR2 LQKENI. Here the CDR3 DNA reads TGTGCCAGCTCACCACTCCCGGGACAGGGTTTTGAGCAGTTCTTC. This encodes CASSPLPGQGFEQFF. Drawing the rest from reference TRBV18 and TRBJ2-1, the complete variable domain is NAGVMQNPRHLVRRRGQEARLRCSPMKGHSHVYWYRQLPEEGLKFMVYLQKENIIDESGMPKERFSAEFPKEGPSILRIQQVVRGDSAAYFCASSPLPGQGFEQFFGPGTRLTVL.

The chain has TRBV6-2 or TRBV6-3 and TRBJ1-2; D possibly corresponds to TRBD1 (6 bases). Germline-derived CDR1 and CDR2 are MNHEY and SVGEGT. The CDR3 is 17 amino acids. The ends were cut back, 5 bases at V and 4 bases at J, with 23 bases in the middle. For the CDR3, the DNA is TGTGCCAGCAGTACACCCTATCCAGGGGAACATGTCTATGGCTACACCTTC. This translates into CASSTPYPGEHVYGYTF.

V gene TRBV14 combines with J gene TRBJ2-5; 9 nucleotides line up with TRBD1. The germline gives CDR1 SGHDN, CDR2 FVKESK. This CDR3 contains 16 residues. J gave up 5 bases and V 2 bases, and 9 bases lay outside the gene matches. The chain's CDR3 is CASSQRRTGDGETQYF. CDR3 in DNA: TGTGCCAGCAGCCAACGTCGGACAGGGGATGGGGAGACCCAGTACTTC.

V is TRBV28 and J is TRBJ2-1; D is unclear. Trimming pared 4 bases from V and 4 bases from J, leaving 5 bases between. The CDR3 has 12 residues. Per germline, CDR1 MDHEN and CDR2 SYDVKM. The CDR3 DNA is TGTGCCAGCAGTTCCTTATACAATGAGCAGTTCTTC. It is translated as CASSSLYNEQFF.

This clone was counted only a few times. The V and J genes are TRBV3-1 (or the pseudogene TRBV3-2) and TRBJ2-4; the match to TRBD2 covers 8 bases. Germline V gene sequence: CDR1 LGHDT, CDR2 YNNKEL (reference sequence). V was pared by 2 bases and J by 0 bases, with 12 bases of the junction left unmatched. The CDR3 spans 19 residues. Here the CDR3 reads CASSQLPTSSGVAKNIQYF. CDR3 DNA: TGTGCCAGCAGCCAACTCCCGACGAGTAGCGGGGTAGCCAAAAACATTCAGTACTTC.

The chain has TRBV6-2 or TRBV6-3 and TRBJ1-5; 9 positions agree with TRBD1. The CDR3 contains 16 residues. Germline CDR1 is MNHEY and CDR2 is SVGEGT. J was trimmed by 7 bases and V by 6 bases; bases with no gene match: 13. The CDR3 coding sequence is TGTGCCAGCAGCTGGGGCCGGGGACAGGGTAGCCAGCCCCAGCATTTT. Amino acid sequence: CASSWGRGQGSQPQHF.

The chain is built from TRBV7-8 and TRBJ1-6; unclear D gene. Trimming shortened V by 1 base and J by 14 bases, and 12 bases separated the two germline ends. There are 13 residues in the CDR3. The germline CDR1 and CDR2 sequences are SGHVS and FQNEAQ. CDR3 region: CASSLDVGKSLHF. The DNA of the CDR3 is TGTGCCAGCAGCTTAGACGTGGGCAAATCCCTCCACTTT.

This clone is a singleton in its sample. This chain links TRBV7-2 with TRBJ2-7; TRBD1 matches 8 bases. V shed 8 bases and J 4 bases; nucleotides not matched to a gene: 10. The germline gives CDR1 SGHTA, CDR2 FQGNSA. This CDR3 region has 14 residues. CDR3 nucleotide sequence: TGTGCCAGCCGGGTACAGGGGGAATCGTACGAGCAGTACTTC. Protein: CASRVQGESYEQYF. Full variable domain (outside the CDR3, taken from reference TRBV7-2 and TRBJ2-7): GAGVSQSPSNKVTEKGKDVELRCDPISGHTALYWYRQSLGQGLEFLIYFQGNSAPDKSGLPSDRFSAERTGGSVSTLTIQRTQQEDSAVYLCASRVQGESYEQYFGPGTRLTVT.

This chain uses TRBV4-3 with TRBJ1-6; D call uncertain. Deletions cut 1 base from V and 10 bases from J, with 11 bases between. The CDR3 covers 14 residues. Germline V gene lookup returns CDR1 LGHNA and CDR2 YSLEER. The CDR3 nucleotides are TGCGCCAGCAGCCAAGCGGGAATTGGGTCACCCCTCCACTTT. Residues: CASSQAGIGSPLHF.

V usage is TRBV11-2 and J usage is TRBJ1-2; no clear D. Per the germline V gene, CDR1 is SGHAT and CDR2 is FQNNGV. The CDR3 runs to 13 residues. Trimming removed 2 bases at V and 6 bases at J, with 10 bases between. CDR3 amino acids: CASSLLRVDGYTF. CDR3 nucleotide sequence: TGTGCCAGCAGCTTACTCCGAGTGGATGGCTACACCTTC.

The chain joins TRBV12-3 or TRBV12-4 to TRBJ1-3; 7 bases agree with TRBD1. The junction had 4 bases not matched to a gene; V was cut back by 1 base and J by 10 bases. CDR3 length: 13 amino acids. The CDR3 DNA sequence: TGTGCCAGCAGTTTAGACAGGGGAAGGACCATATATTTT. Protein product: CASSLDRGRTIYF.

About this clone itself: A junction end diverges from the germline sequence, so it may reflect a read error. The chain is built from TRBV15 and TRBJ2-7; 7 bases agree with TRBD1. The germline gives CDR1 LNHNV, CDR2 YYDKDF (reference sequence). The CDR3 has 14 residues. The CDR3 bases are TGTGCCACCAGGAGAGGGGGCGTCGACTACGAGCAGTACTTC. Its protein product is CATRRGGVDYEQYF.

The chain has TRBV10-3 and TRBJ1-1; D is unclear. The CDR3 loop spans 13 amino acids. V was pared by 7 bases and J by 3 bases, with 12 bases between. Germline V gene data show CDR1 as ENHRY and CDR2 as SYGVKD. The CDR3 DNA reads TGTGCCATCAATTCCGGGAGACACACTGAAGCTTTCTTT. This codes for CAINSGRHTEAFF.

CDR3 amino acids: CASSGEGEKGSYEQYF. The CDR3 region has the DNA TGCGCCAGCAGCGGGGAGGGGGAGAAGGGCTCCTACGAGCAGTACTTC. The gene calls are TRBV5-1 and TRBJ2-7; D possibly corresponds to TRBD2 (7 bases). The CDR3 is 16 amino acids. The germline V gene has CDR1 SGHRS and CDR2 YFSETQ. The germline V and J ends were trimmed by 4 bases and 0 bases, with 17 bases remaining between them.

This chain connects TRBV30 to TRBJ1-1, with D possibly being TRBD1 (6 bases). V was trimmed by 2 bases and J by 0 bases, leaving 13 bases between them. The germline V gene encodes CDR1 GTSNPN and CDR2 SVGIG (reference sequence). The CDR3 length is 15 residues. The CDR3 protein is CAWSYWTDMNTEAFF. CDR3 nucleotides: TGTGCCTGGAGTTACTGGACAGACATGAACACTGAAGCTTTCTTT.

The genes are TRBV4-1 and TRBJ2-6, with 9 bases matching TRBD1. V was pared by 4 bases and J by 2 bases, with 3 bases of the junction left unmatched. Germline V CDR1 and CDR2: MGHRA, YSYEKL. This CDR3 contains 16 residues. CDR3 sequence reads: CASSPGQGPGANVLTF. CDR3 bases: TGCGCCAGCAGCCCGGGACAGGGACCTGGGGCCAACGTCCTGACTTTC.

This rearrangement joins TRBV6-5 to TRBJ1-2; 7 nucleotides align to TRBD1. CDR3 length equals 13 residues. Trimming at V came to 6 bases and at J to 6 bases, leaving 7 bases not matched to a gene. Germline V gene sequence: CDR1 MNHEY, CDR2 SVGAGI. For the CDR3, the DNA is TGTGCCAGCAGGCCAGACAGGGCCCATGGCTACACCTTC. This gives the protein CASRPDRAHGYTF.